These T cell receptor beta chains were read from a single sample in a study of T cell responses to AZD1222 COVID-19 vaccine. Using immunoSEQ multiplex PCR, the repertoire was profiled, and TCRdb retains in-frame clones only, with some absent. The profile shows about 81,000 clones, about 91% of them singletons. Sequenced material: peripheral blood, taken 28 days after the second AZD1222 dose. All receptors derive from an adult who received the AZD1222 COVID-19 vaccine. Each CDR3 is given with its conserved first and last residue. Fields, in order: J gene, clone size, D gene, V gene, CDR3 DNA, CDR3 protein. A D gene is named only where the DNA matches it firmly. Not all rows give a size; the values are once, few, many and, for expanded clones, a class.

TRBJ2-7 NA TRBD1 TRBV27 TGTGCCAGCAGTAATTGGGACAGGGCCACCGAGCAGTACTTC CASSNWDRATEQYF
TRBJ2-1 once NA TRBV5-1 TGCGCCAGCAGCTTCGGACAGTACAATGAGCAGTTCTTC CASSFGQYNEQFF
TRBJ2-3 NA NA TRBV28 TGTGCCAGCAGTAAACAGGGCTCCACAGATACGCAGTATTTT CASSKQGSTDTQYF
TRBJ2-5 NA TRBD2 TRBV28 TGTGCCAGCAGGACTAGCGGCAAACAAGAGACCCAGTACTTC CASRTSGKQETQYF
TRBJ2-5 NA TRBD2 TRBV6-1 TGTGCCAGCAGTTGGCGGGAGGCCCGAGAGACCCAGTACTTC CASSWREARETQYF
TRBJ1-5 NA NA TRBV19 TGTGCCAGTAGTATAATTTCGGGGTATCAGCCCCAGCATTTT CASSIISGYQPQHF
TRBJ2-7 NA TRBD2 TRBV4-2 TGTGCCAGCAGCCAAGAAGTAGCGGGAGTATCCGAGCAGTACTTC CASSQEVAGVSEQYF
TRBJ2-5 NA TRBD2 TRBV2 TGTGCCAGCAGGGGAGGCGGGAGTCAAGGGGAGACCCAGTACTTC CASRGGGSQGETQYF
TRBJ2-4 NA TRBD1 TRBV6-2/TRBV6-3 TGTGCCAGCACCCCGGCCGGACAGGTTGTCAAAAACATTCAGTACTTC CASTPAGQVVKNIQYF
TRBJ2-1 NA NA TRBV11-3 TGTGCCAGCAGCCCGCGAAGTCCAGGGACCAATGAGCAGTTCTTC CASSPRSPGTNEQFF
TRBJ1-1 NA TRBD1 TRBV5-4 TGTGCCAGCAGCTTGGGAGGGGGCGGCGGGAACACTGAAGCTTTCTTT CASSLGGGGGNTEAFF
TRBJ2-1 medium-sized NA TRBV27 TGTGCCAGCAGAAGTATCTACAATGAGCAGTTCTTC CASRSIYNEQFF
TRBJ1-1 once NA TRBV6-5 TGTGCCAGCAGTTTAAGCCAGGGATTTGAAGCTTTCTTT CASSLSQGFEAFF
TRBJ2-3 NA TRBD2 TRBV5-5 TGTGCCAGCAGCTCACCGTCTGGGACTAGTACAGATACGCAGTATTTT CASSSPSGTSTDTQYF
TRBJ2-7 NA NA TRBV23-1 TGCGCCAGCCTAATACGGACAGCCTACGAGCAGTACTTC CASLIRTAYEQYF
TRBJ2-5 NA NA TRBV6-5 TGTGCCAGCAGTTTATCCCTTAAAGAGACCCAGTACTTC CASSLSLKETQYF
TRBJ1-5 once NA TRBV19 TGTGCCAGTAGGGGAGGGGTCCGGCAGCCCCAGCATTTT CASRGGVRQPQHF
TRBJ1-1 NA NA TRBV6-2/TRBV6-3 TGTGCCAGCAGCTTAGGTACTGAAGCTTTCTTT CASSLGTEAFF
TRBJ1-1 NA TRBD1 TRBV27 TGTGCCCCCTCCCCCCCAGGGGGGAACACTGAAGCTTTCTTT CAPSPPGGNTEAFF